These T cell receptor beta chains were read from a single sample in a study of radiotherapy plus CTLA-4 blockade in lung cancer. Some clones are missing from TCRdb's copy, which holds only in-frame ones; the method was immunoSEQ multiplex PCR. Here the sample spans about 76,000 clones, 84% being singletons. The specimen was peripheral blood, collected from a patient treated with radiotherapy plus ipilimumab. The receptor source for this set is a human donor with non-small cell lung cancer who had stable disease on radiotherapy plus ipilimumab. CDR3s leave out the opening cysteine and the closing phenylalanine or tryptophan. D genes are given only for firm matches.

TRBJ1-4 | TRBV7-3 | TRBD1 | ASSPQTGPNEKLF
TRBJ1-6 | TRBV19 | TRBD1 | ASSTRTGVNSPLH
TRBJ2-7 | TRBV6-5 | - | ASSYVGYEQY
TRBJ1-2 | TRBV10-1 | TRBD1 | ASSPTRGLYGYT
TRBJ2-2 | TRBV7-7 | - | ASSLRGAYTGELF
TRBJ2-2 | TRBV19 | - | ASSSFGLGSPGELF
TRBJ2-7 | TRBV11-2 | - | ASTSVAGLPYEQY
TRBJ2-5 | TRBV7-2 | - | ASRTAGVEYQETQY
TRBJ2-3 | TRBV28 | - | ASSGTENENTDTQY
TRBJ2-2 | TRBV19 | - | ASRRPGEGTGELF
TRBJ1-5 | TRBV13 | - | ASSTTPNQPQH
TRBJ2-7 | TRBV7-8 | TRBD2 | ASSLATTSGGSYEQY
TRBJ1-6 | TRBV11-3 | - | ASSSLPAGTINSPLH
TRBJ1-2 | TRBV6-6 | - | ASSSPSRGVGGYT
TRBJ2-2 | TRBV23-1 | TRBD1 | ASSQSCQGVYTGELF
TRBJ1-1 | TRBV5-1 | - | ASSPRVVDTEAF
TRBJ1-6 | TRBV7-3 | TRBD1 | ASSRTGQGNSPLH
TRBJ1-5 | TRBV28 | - | ATLFREGNQPQH
TRBJ1-3 | TRBV9 | - | ASSVGGRKNGNTIY